This T cell receptor beta chain is drawn from a study of cytomegalovirus exposure and HLA in healthy donors. With 60 Vbeta and 13 Jbeta primers, the PCR was carried out. The assay was immunoSEQ multiplex PCR, and TCRdb's table has in-frame clones only and misses some. In the table there are 110,000 to 150,000 clones, more than 70% of which are singletons. The CDR3 loop spans 14 amino acids. Per the germline V gene, CDR1 is SGDLS and CDR2 is YYNGEE. Trimming removed 4 bases from V and 4 bases from J; junction bases left unmatched: 5. This clonotype was sampled from a woman aged 40 to 49 in good health and CMV-seronegative. The sample was PBMCs. The chain carries TRBV9 and TRBJ1-5, with TRBD1 identical over 7 bases. The CDR3 here is CASSPGQPNQPQHF. CDR3 coding DNA: TGTGCCAGCAGCCCGGGACAGCCTAATCAGCCCCAGCATTTT. The whole variable domain, remainder taken from reference TRBV9 and TRBJ1-5, is DSGVTQTPKHLITATGQRVTLRCSPRSGDLSVYWYQQSLDQGLQFLIQYYNGEERAKGNILERFSAQQFPDLHSELNLSSLELGDSALYFCASSPGQPNQPQHFGDGTRLSIL.